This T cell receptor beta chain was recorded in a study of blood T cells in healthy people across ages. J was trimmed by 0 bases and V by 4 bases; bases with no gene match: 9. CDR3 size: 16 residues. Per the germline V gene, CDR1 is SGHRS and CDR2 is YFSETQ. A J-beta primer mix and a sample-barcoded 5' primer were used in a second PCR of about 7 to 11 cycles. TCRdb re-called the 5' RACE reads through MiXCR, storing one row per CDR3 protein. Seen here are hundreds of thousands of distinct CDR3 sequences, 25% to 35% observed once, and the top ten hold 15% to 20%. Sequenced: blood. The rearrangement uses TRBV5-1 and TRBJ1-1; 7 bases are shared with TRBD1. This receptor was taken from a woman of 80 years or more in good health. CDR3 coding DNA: TGCGCCAGCAGCGCCTCCAGGACAGGTATGAACACTGAAGCTTTCTTT. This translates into CASSASRTGMNTEAFF.